This T cell receptor beta chain stems from a study of post-analysis software for immune sequencing data. Prepared TCR beta cDNA libraries contained unique molecular identifiers. TCRdb itself ran the PCR reads through MiXCR, one entry per CDR3 protein. In the table there are around 250,000 distinct CDR3 sequences, 36% of which are singletons. This TCR was sampled from a girl aged 10-17 years with multiple sclerosis. Sample: blood.

The CDR3 DNA reads as TGTGCCAGCAGTCTCGTGCAGGAGGCAGGTGGCTACACCTTC. Protein sequence: CASSLVQEAGGYTF. V gene TRBV12-3 or TRBV12-4 combines with J gene TRBJ1-2; D unclear. The CDR3 is 14 amino acids. The V gene lost 5 bases and the J gene lost 7 bases, with 17 bases spanning the gap.